This T cell receptor beta chain was captured by sequencing in a study of human T cells and chemical hapten exposure. Broader study findings: Clustering by CDR3 similarity yielded significantly more large clusters from expanded TCRs than controls. Positive correlation was observed between PT1 expanded TCR counts and patch test score. No shift was seen in TCRs above 1 in 1000 frequency with DPC sensitization.

Concerning this clonotype itself: Its antigen is still unknown.

One entry per CDR3 protein, called by TCRdb with MiXCR from the RACE reads. There are over 70,000 distinct CDR3 sequences in the sample; approximately 10% occur only once, and more than 0.85% lies in the top ten. The V gene's germline CDR1 is SNHLY and CDR2 FYNNEI. This CDR3 has 17 amino acids. V lost 7 bases to trimming and J lost 10 bases; unmatched junction nucleotides: 19. Described time point: patch test 3, about 24 weeks after DPC sensitization. As to treatment: therapeutic diphenylcyclopropenone sensitization with weekly scalp DPC. The sequences come from whole blood, collected in connection with sensitization to the hapten diphenylcyclopropenone (DPC). This clonotype originated in a woman younger than 45 with alopecia areata. Some clones in this sample may be carry-over from other donors' samples. The genes are TRBV2 and TRBJ1-6, with 7 bases fitting TRBD1. CDR3 amino acids: CASTPNRGSGLPSPLHF. Here the CDR3 DNA reads TGTGCCAGCACTCCCAACAGGGGCTCGGGGTTGCCCTCACCCCTCCACTTT.